These 7 T cell receptor beta chains were sequenced from one sample in a study of T cell repertoires in cytomegalovirus infection. Using its own MiXCR run on the reads, TCRdb lists one record per CDR3 protein. There are roughly 180,000 distinct CDR3 sequences in the sample; 20% to 25% occur only once, and around a quarter lies in the top ten. These receptors have no identified antigens. The material was CD8+ T cells from cultured PBMCs, obtained from culture after CMV antigen stimulation. Source of these receptors: a human donor in good health (CMV status not recorded). Some clones in this sample may be carry-over from other donors' samples.

This clonotype was observed a few times. The gene calls are TRBV11-2 and TRBJ2-1; tentative D call: TRBD1 (6 bases). The V and J ends lost 3 bases and 5 bases respectively, with 11 bases between them. The CDR3 runs 14 residues. Per germline, CDR1 SGHAT and CDR2 FQNNGV. The CDR3 reads CASSFSTGHNEQFF. The CDR3 bases are TGTGCCAGCAGCTTTAGTACAGGGCACAATGAGCAGTTCTTC.

The chain links TRBV7-9 to TRBJ1-4; tentative D call: TRBD1 (6 bases). V was pared by 1 base and J by 0 bases, with 12 bases between. Germline CDR1 SEHNR, CDR2 FQNEAQ (reference sequence). The CDR3 covers 17 residues. CDR3 coding DNA: TGTGCCAGCAGCTTAGAATGGGGGGCCGCAACTAATGAAAAACTGTTTTTT. Amino acids: CASSLEWGAATNEKLFF.

The V and J genes are TRBV7-9 and TRBJ1-5; possible D gene TRBD1, 5 bases. V was shortened by 0 bases and J by 2 bases, with 20 bases between the two germline ends. This CDR3 comprises 19 residues. From germline, CDR1 is SEHNR and CDR2 FQNEAQ (reference sequence). CDR3: CASSLAGDAHLRRNQPQHF. DNA of the CDR3: TGTGCCAGCAGCTTAGCAGGGGACGCACACCTACGGCGCAATCAGCCCCAGCATTTT.

This clonotype turned up a few times. The J gene is TRBJ1-5, the V gene TRBV2, with TRBD1 matching over 9 bases. Germline assignment: CDR1 SNHLY and CDR2 FYNNEI. The V segment lost 1 base and the J segment 7 bases; nucleotides outside the gene matches: 2. The CDR3 runs to 14 residues. CDR3 DNA sequence: TGTGCCAGCAGTGAAGAACAGGGGGCCCAGCCCCAGCATTTT. Translation: CASSEEQGAQPQHF.

This clonotype has just a few counts. The chain couples TRBV7-6 to TRBJ2-1; D is ambiguous. V was shortened by 5 bases and J by 10 bases, with 12 bases between the two germline ends. The germline V gene encodes CDR1 SGHVS and CDR2 FNYEAQ. This CDR3 comprises 12 residues. CDR3 sequence: CASSLTAAEQFF. The DNA for the CDR3 is TGTGCCAGCAGCCTTACAGCCGCAGAGCAGTTCTTC.

This chain joins TRBV6-6 and TRBJ1-3; no clear D gene. Germline-derived CDR1 and CDR2 are MNHNY and SVGAGI (reference sequence). This CDR3 contains 16 residues. V lost 2 bases to trimming and J lost 0 bases, with 11 bases between them. The CDR3 sequence is CASSYLLPDSGNTIYF. The CDR3, as DNA: TGTGCCAGCAGTTACCTCCTCCCGGACTCTGGAAACACCATATATTTT.

By sample share, this clonotype is medium-sized. J is TRBJ2-6 and V is TRBV4-3; D possibly uses TRBD1 or TRBD2 (5 bases each). Trimming left V 0 bases short and J 0 bases short, with 6 bases between. This CDR3 contains 16 residues. The germline gives CDR1 LGHNA, CDR2 YSLEER. Written as DNA, the CDR3 is TGCGCCAGCAGCCAAGATGGGACCTCTGGGGCCAACGTCCTGACTTTC. This sequence encodes CASSQDGTSGANVLTF.